The 10 T cell receptor beta chains reported below all come from one sample, sequenced in a study of shared clonotypes between healthy human individuals. Naive CD8 cells lacked CD45RO, underwent positive selection for CCR7 and left out terminally differentiated effector memory CD45RA+ cells. Profiled with immunoSEQ multiplex PCR; TCRdb holds only in-frame clones, not every one. The sample shows more than 2 million clones, approximately 95% of them seen only once. The sequencing sample was made of naive CD8+ T cells sorted from blood. The source of these receptors is a young man in good health.

The chain couples TRBV5-4 to TRBJ1-1, with D possibly TRBD1 on 6 matching bases. Per the germline V gene, CDR1 is SGHNT and CDR2 is YYREEE (reference sequence). Trimming left V 5 bases short and J 1 base short, with 9 bases between. The length of the CDR3 is 13 residues. CDR3 protein: CASRTGQNTEAFF. CDR3 in DNA: TGTGCCAGCAGGACGGGACAGAACACTGAAGCTTTCTTT.

This chain connects TRBV5-1 to TRBJ2-2; 7 bases match TRBD1. Germline CDR1 is SGHRS and CDR2 is YFSETQ. The length of the CDR3 is 15 residues. V lost 1 base and J lost 3; bases outside the gene matches: 3. CDR3 in amino acids: CASSLYGQDTGELFF. Written as DNA, the CDR3 is TGCGCCAGCAGCTTGTATGGACAGGACACCGGGGAGCTGTTTTTT.

V is TRBV13 and J is TRBJ2-7, with D maybe TRBD1 (6 bases). V lost 5 bases and J 5 bases, leaving 19 bases between the germline ends. This CDR3 contains 15 residues. Per the germline V gene, CDR1 is PRHDT and CDR2 is FYEKMQ (reference sequence). CDR3 in amino acids: CASSNLPGTNNEQYF. The CDR3 coding sequence is TGTGCCAGCAGCAATCTACCCGGGACAAACAACGAGCAGTACTTC.

This chain connects TRBV10-2 to TRBJ2-2; 13 bases are a match to TRBD2. The CDR3 has 18 amino acids. From germline, CDR1 is WSHSY and CDR2 SAAADI. J lost 4 bases, V lost 3 bases, and 8 bases had no gene match. CDR3 amino acids: CASSERTSGGAPTGELFF. The CDR3 DNA reads as TGCGCCAGCAGTGAAAGAACTAGCGGGGGGGCCCCCACCGGGGAGCTGTTTTTT.

CDR3 in amino acids: CASSSGPLGWQFF. The CDR3 DNA reads TGTGCCAGCAGTTCGGGACCTCTAGGGTGGCAGTTCTTC. The chain combines TRBV6-5 with TRBJ2-1; D may match TRBD1 or TRBD2 (5 bases each). Germline V gene data show CDR1 as MNHEY and CDR2 as SVGAGI. Trimming removed 4 bases from V and 12 bases from J, with 16 bases in between. CDR3 length: 13 amino acids.

The chain carries TRBV5-1 and TRBJ2-4; 7 nucleotides match TRBD1. The CDR3 has 17 residues. Germline V gene data show CDR1 as SGHRS and CDR2 as YFSETQ. J was trimmed by 2 bases and V by 0 bases; bases with no gene match: 8. Here the CDR3 DNA reads TGCGCCAGCAGCTTGGACGGGACAGTCCCTACCAAAAACATTCAGTACTTC. This translates into CASSLDGTVPTKNIQYF.

A note on this clone: The same CDR3 can be traced to other DNA sequences in this sample. V and J are TRBV29-1 and TRBJ2-2, with D unresolved. The V gene lost 4 bases and the J gene lost 0 bases, with 6 bases spanning the gap. Germline CDR1 SQVTM, CDR2 ANQGSEA. The CDR3 sequence is 13 residues long. The CDR3 bases are TGCAGCGTTGCTCGCCCGAACACCGGGGAGCTGTTTTTT. It is translated as CSVARPNTGELFF.

V and J are TRBV5-4 and TRBJ2-2; 7 bases are shared with TRBD1. The CDR3 length is 18 residues. The J segment lost 4 bases and the V segment lost 4 bases, leaving 16 bases of the junction unmatched. The germline CDR1 and CDR2 sequences are SGHNT and YYREEE (reference sequence). CDR3 nucleotides: TGTGCCAGCAGCGGAGAGACAGGGTCCAGAGTATCCACCGGGGAGCTGTTTTTT. Its translation: CASSGETGSRVSTGELFF. Together with reference TRBV5-4 and TRBJ2-2, the CDR3 gives the full variable domain: ETGVTQSPTHLIKTRGQQVTLRCSSQSGHNTVSWYQQALGQGPQFIFQYYREEENGRGNFPPRFSGLQFPNYSSELNVNALELDDSALYLCASSGETGSRVSTGELFFGEGSRLTVL.

This clone was detected only once. This rearrangement joins TRBV13 to TRBJ2-2; D possibly corresponds to TRBD2 (6 bases). Germline V CDR1 and CDR2: PRHDT, FYEKMQ (reference sequence). The CDR3 length is 15 residues. V was cut by 2 bases and J by 4 bases, with 11 bases left in between. CDR3 bases: TGTGCCAGCAGCTTAATGGGGGGATCCACCGGGGAGCTGTTTTTT. Translation: CASSLMGGSTGELFF.

The rearrangement links TRBV10-1 to TRBJ2-1, with 7 bases that match TRBD1. Germline lookup yields CDR1 WNHNN and CDR2 SYGVQD (reference sequence). Unmatched junction bases numbered 4, after V lost 2 bases and J lost 9 bases. There are 13 residues in the CDR3. The CDR3 reads CASSEKQGSEQFF. DNA for the CDR3: TGCGCCAGCAGTGAGAAACAGGGGTCTGAGCAGTTCTTC.